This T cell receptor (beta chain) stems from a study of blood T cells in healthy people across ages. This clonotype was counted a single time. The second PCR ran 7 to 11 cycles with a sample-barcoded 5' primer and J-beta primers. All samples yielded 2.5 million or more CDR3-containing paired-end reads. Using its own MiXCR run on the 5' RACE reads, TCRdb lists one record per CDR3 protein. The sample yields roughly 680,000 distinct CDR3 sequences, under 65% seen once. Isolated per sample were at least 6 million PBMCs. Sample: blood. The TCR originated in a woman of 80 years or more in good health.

CDR3 region: CSASVAVENYEQYF. For the CDR3, the DNA is TGCAGTGCTAGTGTGGCCGTAGAAAACTACGAGCAGTACTTC. The chain couples TRBV20-1 to TRBJ2-7, with D unclear. Per the germline V gene, CDR1 is DFQATT and CDR2 is SNEGSKA (reference sequence). V was clipped by 3 bases and J by 3 bases, with 15 bases between them. This CDR3 region has 14 residues.